The clone carrying this TCR beta chain has only one observation. The sample is drawn from a study of blood T cell repertoires in COVID-19. The wider study: COVID-19 samples collected from the United States, Italy and Spain covered acute and convalescent phases. T cells, B-cell-depleted T cells, or PBMCs supplied cDNA or gDNA.

V was cut by 2 bases and J by 6 bases, with 13 bases left in between. CDR1 and CDR2 from the germline V gene are SGHVS and FNYEAQ. The CDR3 runs 14 residues. Methods used by the authors: Quantification of nucleated cells was approximated via reference gene primer amplification. Assay used: immunoSEQ multiplex PCR; TCRdb lists only in-frame clones, some missing. That table is the source of V, J and clone size, and D and trimming were worked out from the DNA. The sample consists of some 200,000 clones, around 80% of them appearing once. The TCR sequence derives from a woman over 75 with active or convalescent COVID-19. This chain uses TRBV7-6 with TRBJ1-1, with D possibly TRBD1 on 6 matching bases. The sequenced sample was peripheral blood. The CDR3: CASSLSQGIPEAFF. DNA for the CDR3: TGTGCCAGCAGCTTAAGTCAGGGGATCCCTGAAGCTTTCTTT. Using reference TRBV7-6 and TRBJ1-1 for the parts outside the CDR3, the full variable domain is GAGVSQSPRYKVTKRGQDVALRCDPISGHVSLYWYRQALGQGPEFLTYFNYEAQQDKSGLPNDRFSAERPEGSISTLTIQRTEQRDSAMYRCASSLSQGIPEAFFGQGTRLTVV.